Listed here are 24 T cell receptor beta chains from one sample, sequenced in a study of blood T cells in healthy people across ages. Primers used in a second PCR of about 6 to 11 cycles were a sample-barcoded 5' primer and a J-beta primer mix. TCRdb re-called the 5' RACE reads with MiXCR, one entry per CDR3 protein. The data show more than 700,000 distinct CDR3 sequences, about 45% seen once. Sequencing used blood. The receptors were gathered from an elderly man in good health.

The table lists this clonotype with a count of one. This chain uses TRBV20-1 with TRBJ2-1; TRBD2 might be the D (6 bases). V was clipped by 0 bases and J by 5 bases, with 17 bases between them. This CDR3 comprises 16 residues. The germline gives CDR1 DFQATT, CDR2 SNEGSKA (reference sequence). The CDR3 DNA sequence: TGCAGTGCTAGAGAGCTAGCGCGCGGGATAAACAATGAGCAGTTCTTC. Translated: CSARELARGINNEQFF.

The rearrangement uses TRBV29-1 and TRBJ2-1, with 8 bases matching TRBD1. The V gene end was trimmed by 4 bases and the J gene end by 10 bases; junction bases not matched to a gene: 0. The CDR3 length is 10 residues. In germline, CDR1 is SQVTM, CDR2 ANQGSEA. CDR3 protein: CSVGTGEQFF. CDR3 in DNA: TGCAGCGTTGGGACAGGGGAGCAGTTCTTC.

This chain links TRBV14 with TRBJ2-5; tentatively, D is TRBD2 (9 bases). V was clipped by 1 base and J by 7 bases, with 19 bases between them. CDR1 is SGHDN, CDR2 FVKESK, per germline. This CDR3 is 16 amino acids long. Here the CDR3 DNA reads TGTGCCAGCAGCCAAGTTGATGCTAGCGGGACAGGGACCCAGTACTTC. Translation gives CASSQVDASGTGTQYF.

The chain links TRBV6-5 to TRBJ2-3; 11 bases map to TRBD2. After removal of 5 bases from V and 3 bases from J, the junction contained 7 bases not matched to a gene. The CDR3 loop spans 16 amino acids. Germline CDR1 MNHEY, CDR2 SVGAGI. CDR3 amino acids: CASSLLAGEWTDTQYF. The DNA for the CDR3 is TGTGCCAGCAGTCTACTAGCGGGAGAATGGACAGATACGCAGTATTTT.

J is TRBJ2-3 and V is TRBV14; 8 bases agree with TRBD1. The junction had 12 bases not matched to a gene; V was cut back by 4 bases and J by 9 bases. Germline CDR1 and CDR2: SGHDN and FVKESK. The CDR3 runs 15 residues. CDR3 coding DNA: TGTGCCAGCAGCCTCCTTACGACAGGGGCCGGCACGCAGTATTTT. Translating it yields CASSLLTTGAGTQYF.

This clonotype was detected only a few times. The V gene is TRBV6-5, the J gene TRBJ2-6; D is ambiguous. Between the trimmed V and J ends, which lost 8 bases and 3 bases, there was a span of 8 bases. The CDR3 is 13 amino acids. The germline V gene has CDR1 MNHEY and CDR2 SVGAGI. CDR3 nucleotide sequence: TGTGCCAGCGGGTTTTATGGGGCCAACGTCCTGACTTTC. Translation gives CASGFYGANVLTF.

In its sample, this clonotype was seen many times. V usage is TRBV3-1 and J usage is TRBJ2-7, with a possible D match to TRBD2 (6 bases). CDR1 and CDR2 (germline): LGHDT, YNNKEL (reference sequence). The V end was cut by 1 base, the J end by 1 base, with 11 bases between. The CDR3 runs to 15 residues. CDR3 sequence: CASSQGGRGSYEQYF. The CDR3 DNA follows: TGTGCCAGCAGCCAAGGCGGGCGGGGATCCTACGAGCAGTACTTC.

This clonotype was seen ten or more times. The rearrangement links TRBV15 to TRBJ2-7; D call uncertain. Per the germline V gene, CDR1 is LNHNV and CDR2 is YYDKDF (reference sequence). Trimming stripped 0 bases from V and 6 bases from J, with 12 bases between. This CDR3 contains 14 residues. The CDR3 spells CATSREYSASEQYF. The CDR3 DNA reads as TGTGCCACCAGCAGAGAATATAGTGCCTCCGAGCAGTACTTC.

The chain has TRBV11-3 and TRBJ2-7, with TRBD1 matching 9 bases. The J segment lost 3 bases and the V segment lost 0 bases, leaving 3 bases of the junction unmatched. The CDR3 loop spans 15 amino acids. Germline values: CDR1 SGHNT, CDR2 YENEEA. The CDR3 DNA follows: TGTGCCAGCAGCTTAGATACGGACAGGGGCTACGAGCAGTACTTC. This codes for CASSLDTDRGYEQYF.

CDR3 sequence reads: CSASQGLVYNEQFF. The CDR3 region has the DNA TGCAGTGCTTCACAGGGCCTGGTTTACAATGAGCAGTTCTTC. V usage is TRBV20-1 and J usage is TRBJ2-1; D may be TRBD1 (6 bases). Germline V lookup: CDR1 DFQATT, CDR2 SNEGSKA (reference sequence). V was trimmed by 5 bases and J by 4 bases, leaving 15 bases between them. The CDR3 length is 14 residues.

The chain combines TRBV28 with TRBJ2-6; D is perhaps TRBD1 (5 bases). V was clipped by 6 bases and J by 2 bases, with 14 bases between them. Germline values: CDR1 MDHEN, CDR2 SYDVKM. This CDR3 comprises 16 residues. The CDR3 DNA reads TGTGCCAGCAGCTACCCCCCAGGGACTGGGGCCAACGTCCTGACTTTC. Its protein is CASSYPPGTGANVLTF.

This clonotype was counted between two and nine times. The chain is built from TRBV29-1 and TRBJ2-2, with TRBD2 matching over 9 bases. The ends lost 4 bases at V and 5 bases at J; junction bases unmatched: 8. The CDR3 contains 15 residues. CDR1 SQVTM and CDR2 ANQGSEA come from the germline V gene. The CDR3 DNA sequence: TGCAGCGTTGGTGGCGGGAGGGCCGGGACCGGGGAGCTGTTTTTT. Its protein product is CSVGGGRAGTGELFF.

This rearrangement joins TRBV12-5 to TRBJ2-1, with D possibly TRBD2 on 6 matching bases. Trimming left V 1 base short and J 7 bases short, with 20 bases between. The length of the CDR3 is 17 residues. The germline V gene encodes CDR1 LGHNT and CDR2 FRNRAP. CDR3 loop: CASGLALAPGRGNEQFF. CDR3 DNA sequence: TGTGCTAGTGGTTTGGCCCTAGCGCCCGGGAGAGGGAATGAGCAGTTCTTC.

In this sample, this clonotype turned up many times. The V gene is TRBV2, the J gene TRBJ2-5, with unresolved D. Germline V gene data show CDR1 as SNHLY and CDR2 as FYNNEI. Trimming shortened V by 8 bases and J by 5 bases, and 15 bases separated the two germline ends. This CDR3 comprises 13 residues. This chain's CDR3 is CASGLGWSETQYF. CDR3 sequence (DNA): TGTGCCAGCGGGCTAGGGTGGTCGGAGACCCAGTACTTC.

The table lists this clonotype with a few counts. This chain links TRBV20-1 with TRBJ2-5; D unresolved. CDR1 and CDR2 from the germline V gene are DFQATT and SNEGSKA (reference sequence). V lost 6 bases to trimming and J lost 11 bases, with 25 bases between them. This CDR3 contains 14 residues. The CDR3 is CSARWATSRNEQYF. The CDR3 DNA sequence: TGCAGTGCACGCTGGGCAACTTCGCGCAATGAGCAGTACTTC.

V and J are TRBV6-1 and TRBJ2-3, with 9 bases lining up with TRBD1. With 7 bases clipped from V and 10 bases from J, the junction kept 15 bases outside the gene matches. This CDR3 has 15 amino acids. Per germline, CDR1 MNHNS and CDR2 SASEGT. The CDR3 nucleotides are TGTGCCAGCACGCCGAGCAGGACAGGGGTGGATGCGCAGTATTTT. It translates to CASTPSRTGVDAQYF.

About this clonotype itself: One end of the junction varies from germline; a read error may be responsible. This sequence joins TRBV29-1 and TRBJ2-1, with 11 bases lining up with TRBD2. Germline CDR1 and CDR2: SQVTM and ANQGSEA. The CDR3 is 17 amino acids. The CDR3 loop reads CSVENFSGGGSYNGQFF. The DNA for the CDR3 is TGCAGCGTTGAAAATTTTAGCGGGGGGGGCTCCTACAATGGGCAGTTCTTC.

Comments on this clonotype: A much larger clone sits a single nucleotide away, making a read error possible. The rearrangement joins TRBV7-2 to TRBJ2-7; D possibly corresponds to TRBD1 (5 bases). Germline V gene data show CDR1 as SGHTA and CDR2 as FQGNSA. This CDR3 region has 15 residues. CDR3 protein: CASSLEHRTAYVQYF. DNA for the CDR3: TGTGCCAGCAGCTTAGAGCACAGGACGGCCTACGTGCAGTACTTC.

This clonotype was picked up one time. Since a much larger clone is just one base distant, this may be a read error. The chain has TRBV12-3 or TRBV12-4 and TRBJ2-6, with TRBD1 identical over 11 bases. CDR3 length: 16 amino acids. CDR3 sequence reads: CASSGQGAPGSNVLTF. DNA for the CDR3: TGTGCCAGCAGTGGACAGGGGGCGCCTGGGTCCAACGTCCTGACTTTC.

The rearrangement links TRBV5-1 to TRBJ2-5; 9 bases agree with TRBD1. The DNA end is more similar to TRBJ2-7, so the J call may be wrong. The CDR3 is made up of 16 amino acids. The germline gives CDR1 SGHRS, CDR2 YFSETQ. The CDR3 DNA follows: TGCGCCAGCAGTCGACTACCGGGACAGGGAGGTGACGAGCAGTACTTC. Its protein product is CASSRLPGQGGDEQYF.

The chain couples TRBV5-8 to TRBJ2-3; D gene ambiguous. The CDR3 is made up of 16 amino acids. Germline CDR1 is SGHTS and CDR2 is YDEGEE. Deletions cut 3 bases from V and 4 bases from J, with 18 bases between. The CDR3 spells CASSSARGVKADTQYF. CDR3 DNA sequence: TGTGCCAGCAGCTCCGCTCGCGGCGTGAAGGCAGATACGCAGTATTTT.

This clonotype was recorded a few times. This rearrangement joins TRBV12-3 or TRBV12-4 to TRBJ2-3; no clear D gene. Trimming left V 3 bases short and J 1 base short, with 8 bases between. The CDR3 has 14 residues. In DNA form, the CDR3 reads TGTGCCAGCAGTTTGGGTTCGCGCACAGATACGCAGTATTTT. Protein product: CASSLGSRTDTQYF.

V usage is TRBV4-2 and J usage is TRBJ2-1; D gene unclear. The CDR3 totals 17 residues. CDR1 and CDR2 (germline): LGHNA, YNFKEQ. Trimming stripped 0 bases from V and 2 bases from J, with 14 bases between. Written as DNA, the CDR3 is TGTGCCAGCAGCCAAGATTTGGCTAGTTCAGCCTACAATGAGCAGTTCTTC. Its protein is CASSQDLASSAYNEQFF.

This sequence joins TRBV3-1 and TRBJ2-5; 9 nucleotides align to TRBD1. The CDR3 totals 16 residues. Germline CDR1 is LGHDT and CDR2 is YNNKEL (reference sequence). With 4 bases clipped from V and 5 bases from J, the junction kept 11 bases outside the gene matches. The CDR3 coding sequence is TGTGCCAGCAGCCCGACCGGACAGGGGCGCAGCGAGACCCAGTACTTC. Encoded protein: CASSPTGQGRSETQYF.